This T cell receptor (beta chain) derives from a study of T cell responses to AZD1222 COVID-19 vaccine. The study, taken as a whole, reports: Possibly, clonal diversity was underestimated; donors were largely white British and included more females. Among AZD1222 vaccinees, only five to seven were seropositive at baseline.

As concerns this clone: Its target is not known.

TCRdb's copy holds only in-frame clones and misses some; the assay was immunoSEQ multiplex PCR. This sample has 84,000 or so clones; around 90% occur once, and the top ten carry approximately 4.7%. V trimming: 8 bases; J trimming: 1 base; junction bases outside the gene matches: 12. The CDR3 extends over 16 amino acids. The germline V gene has CDR1 LNHDA and CDR2 SQIVND (reference sequence). This sample comprised peripheral blood, obtained on day 0 of MenACWY control vaccination. This receptor was taken from an adult in good health. The chain uses TRBV19 and TRBJ1-1; 8 positions agree with TRBD1. CDR3 sequence reads: CASFLFRGPGNTEAFF. CDR3 sequence (DNA): TGTGCCAGTTTTTTATTCAGGGGGCCGGGGAACACTGAAGCTTTCTTT.